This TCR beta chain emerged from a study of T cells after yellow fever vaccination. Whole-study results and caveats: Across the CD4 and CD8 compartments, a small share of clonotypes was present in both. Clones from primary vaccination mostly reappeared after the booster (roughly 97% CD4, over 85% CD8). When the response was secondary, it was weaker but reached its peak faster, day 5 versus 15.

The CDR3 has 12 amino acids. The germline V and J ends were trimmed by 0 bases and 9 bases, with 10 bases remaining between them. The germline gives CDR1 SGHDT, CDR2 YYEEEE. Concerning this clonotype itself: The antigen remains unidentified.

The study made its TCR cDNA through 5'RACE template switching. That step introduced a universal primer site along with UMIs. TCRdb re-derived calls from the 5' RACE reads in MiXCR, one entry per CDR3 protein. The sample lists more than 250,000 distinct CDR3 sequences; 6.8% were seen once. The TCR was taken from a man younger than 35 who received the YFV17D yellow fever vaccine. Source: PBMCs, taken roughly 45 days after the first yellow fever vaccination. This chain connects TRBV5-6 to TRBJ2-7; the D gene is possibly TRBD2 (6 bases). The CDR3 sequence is CASSLDSGGQYV. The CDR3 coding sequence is TGTGCCAGCAGCTTGGATTCCGGGGGGCAGTACGTC.